A selection of T cell receptor beta chains follows, all from one sample in a study of high-grade serous ovarian cancer treatment subgroups. The table came from immunoSEQ multiplex PCR; TCRdb's copy has only in-frame clones and leaves some out. The sample shows some 5,800 clones, 70% to 80% of them seen only once. The sequenced material came from tumor tissue. The receptors were sampled from a human donor with high-grade serous ovarian cancer. Both conserved end residues are part of each CDR3. D genes are given only for firm matches. Not every row has a clone size; where given, it reads once, few, many or a size class.

abundance: NA
d_gene: TRBD2
v_gene: TRBV11-2
j_gene: TRBJ2-3
CDR3nt: TGTGCCAGCAGCTTAGGGCTAGCGGGGGGTAGCACAGATACGCAGTATTTT
CDR3aa: CASSLGLAGGSTDTQYF

abundance: NA
d_gene: NA
v_gene: TRBV5-6
j_gene: TRBJ1-2
CDR3nt: TGTGCCAGCAGCTGGGGCTATGGCTACACCTTC
CDR3aa: CASSWGYGYTF

abundance: NA
d_gene: NA
v_gene: TRBV5-1
j_gene: TRBJ1-3
CDR3nt: TGCGCCAGCAGCCCTGACAGCCCGGTGGACACCATATATTTT
CDR3aa: CASSPDSPVDTIYF

abundance: NA
d_gene: NA
v_gene: TRBV9
j_gene: TRBJ2-1
CDR3nt: TGTGCCAGCAGCGTTGGCGGCTACCCCAATGAGCAGTTCTTC
CDR3aa: CASSVGGYPNEQFF

abundance: NA
d_gene: NA
v_gene: TRBV19
j_gene: TRBJ2-7
CDR3nt: TGTGTCAGTAGTCCTTGGTCAGAAATCGGATCCTACGAGCAGTACTTC
CDR3aa: CVSSPWSEIGSYEQYF

abundance: NA
d_gene: NA
v_gene: TRBV10-1
j_gene: TRBJ2-3
CDR3nt: TGCGCCAGCAGTTCAAGGGGGAAAGGCACAGATACGCAGTATTTT
CDR3aa: CASSSRGKGTDTQYF

abundance: NA
d_gene: NA
v_gene: TRBV28
j_gene: TRBJ1-3
CDR3nt: TGTGCCACCACGTCTAGCTCTGGAAACACCATATATTTT
CDR3aa: CATTSSSGNTIYF

abundance: NA
d_gene: NA
v_gene: TRBV30
j_gene: TRBJ2-7
CDR3nt: TGTGCCTGGAGTGTTTTTGAGTTAGCGCAGTACTTC
CDR3aa: CAWSVFELAQYF

abundance: NA
d_gene: NA
v_gene: TRBV9
j_gene: TRBJ2-1
CDR3nt: TGTGCCAGCAGCACCCGACAGGGAGGAAGCGACAATGAGCAGTTCTTC
CDR3aa: CASSTRQGGSDNEQFF

abundance: NA
d_gene: TRBD1
v_gene: TRBV7-2
j_gene: TRBJ2-1
CDR3nt: TGTGCCAGCAGCCCCCGACAGGGGGGACTCAATGAGCAGTTCTTC
CDR3aa: CASSPRQGGLNEQFF

abundance: once
d_gene: NA
v_gene: TRBV2
j_gene: TRBJ1-5
CDR3nt: TGTGCCAGTCGGGGGTACGGGGGGCCGGATCAGCCCCAGCATTTT
CDR3aa: CASRGYGGPDQPQHF

abundance: once
d_gene: NA
v_gene: TRBV30
j_gene: TRBJ1-6
CDR3nt: TGTGCCTGGAGTGTAGATTTGTGGGTGGGGTATAATTCACCCCTCCACTTT
CDR3aa: CAWSVDLWVGYNSPLHF

abundance: NA
d_gene: NA
v_gene: TRBV9
j_gene: TRBJ2-5
CDR3nt: TGTGCCAGCAGCGTATGGGAGAACCAAGAGACCCAGTACTTC
CDR3aa: CASSVWENQETQYF

abundance: NA
d_gene: TRBD1
v_gene: TRBV27
j_gene: TRBJ1-1
CDR3nt: TGTGCCAGCAGTCTATGGACAGGGGGGAGCACTGAAGCTTTCTTT
CDR3aa: CASSLWTGGSTEAFF

abundance: NA
d_gene: TRBD2
v_gene: TRBV5-6
j_gene: TRBJ2-7
CDR3nt: TGTGCCAGCAGCTTGGTTGGCGGGGGGGCCAACGAGCAGTACTTC
CDR3aa: CASSLVGGGANEQYF

abundance: NA
d_gene: TRBD1
v_gene: TRBV18
j_gene: TRBJ2-5
CDR3nt: TGTGCCAGCTCACCCCCGACAGGGGGCGAGAGGGGAGAGACCCAGTACTTC
CDR3aa: CASSPPTGGERGETQYF

abundance: NA
d_gene: TRBD1
v_gene: TRBV19
j_gene: TRBJ1-2
CDR3nt: TGTGCCAGTAGTAGGGGACAGGGATTAAACTATGGCTACACCTTC
CDR3aa: CASSRGQGLNYGYTF

abundance: NA
d_gene: TRBD1
v_gene: TRBV5-1
j_gene: TRBJ1-5
CDR3nt: TGCGCCAGCAGCCCCTACTACAGGGGAGACGATCAGCCCCAGCATTTT
CDR3aa: CASSPYYRGDDQPQHF

abundance: NA
d_gene: NA
v_gene: TRBV5-1
j_gene: TRBJ1-2
CDR3nt: TGCGCCAGCAGGGGGCTGCCAGGAAACTATGGCTACACCTTC
CDR3aa: CASRGLPGNYGYTF

abundance: NA
d_gene: NA
v_gene: TRBV2
j_gene: TRBJ1-2
CDR3nt: TGTGCCAGCAGTGAATACGAGGGGAGCTATGGCTACACCTTC
CDR3aa: CASSEYEGSYGYTF

abundance: NA
d_gene: TRBD2
v_gene: TRBV19
j_gene: TRBJ2-3
CDR3nt: TGTGCCAGCAAACACGGGGGGTCAAGCACAGATACGCAGTATTTT
CDR3aa: CASKHGGSSTDTQYF

abundance: NA
d_gene: NA
v_gene: TRBV10-3
j_gene: TRBJ1-2
CDR3nt: TGTGCCATCGGAACAAATAACTATGGCTACACCTTC
CDR3aa: CAIGTNNYGYTF

abundance: NA
d_gene: NA
v_gene: TRBV7-6
j_gene: TRBJ2-3
CDR3nt: TGTGCCAGCAGCTTTAGCACAGATACGCAGTATTTT
CDR3aa: CASSFSTDTQYF

abundance: NA
d_gene: NA
v_gene: TRBV6-1
j_gene: TRBJ1-4
CDR3nt: TGTGCCAGCAGTGAGGGGGGGGCGGCTAATGAAAAACTGTTTTTT
CDR3aa: CASSEGGAANEKLFF

abundance: NA
d_gene: NA
v_gene: TRBV10-3
j_gene: TRBJ1-2
CDR3nt: TGTGCCATCAGTGGAGGAGGGGACCGACAAATGGGCGGCTACACCTTC
CDR3aa: CAISGGGDRQMGGYTF

abundance: NA
d_gene: NA
v_gene: TRBV19
j_gene: TRBJ2-2
CDR3nt: TGTGCCACCTGGGACATTAGGGGTTCGAACACCGGGGAGCTGTTTTTT
CDR3aa: CATWDIRGSNTGELFF

abundance: NA
d_gene: NA
v_gene: TRBV2
j_gene: TRBJ1-3
CDR3nt: TGTGCCAGCAGCCTGGACGGGATAGGCTCTGGAAACACCATATATTTT
CDR3aa: CASSLDGIGSGNTIYF

abundance: NA
d_gene: TRBD1
v_gene: TRBV29-1
j_gene: TRBJ2-1
CDR3nt: TGCAGCGTGAGGGGACAGTACAATGAGCAGTTCTTC
CDR3aa: CSVRGQYNEQFF

abundance: NA
d_gene: NA
v_gene: TRBV28
j_gene: TRBJ2-7
CDR3nt: TGTGCCAGCAGTTTTGCGCAGCGCGGCTACGAGCAGTACTTC
CDR3aa: CASSFAQRGYEQYF

abundance: NA
d_gene: TRBD1
v_gene: TRBV27
j_gene: TRBJ1-2
CDR3nt: TGTGCCAGCAGTTTAAGACAGGGGTCCTCCTATGGCTACACCTTC
CDR3aa: CASSLRQGSSYGYTF

abundance: NA
d_gene: NA
v_gene: TRBV11-3
j_gene: TRBJ1-1
CDR3nt: TGTGCCAGCAGACCCCCGGGCAGCCTGAACACTGAAGCTTTCTTT
CDR3aa: CASRPPGSLNTEAFF

abundance: NA
d_gene: NA
v_gene: TRBV6-5
j_gene: TRBJ1-1
CDR3nt: TGTGCCAGCAGAAATCCACAGAACACTGAAGCTTTCTTT
CDR3aa: CASRNPQNTEAFF

abundance: NA
d_gene: NA
v_gene: TRBV11-3
j_gene: TRBJ2-7
CDR3nt: TGTGCCAGCAGCTTCGGGGTTTACGAGCAGTACTTC
CDR3aa: CASSFGVYEQYF

abundance: NA
d_gene: NA
v_gene: TRBV28
j_gene: TRBJ1-2
CDR3nt: TGTGCCAGCAGCCCAACATCGGGCGGCTATGGCTACACCTTC
CDR3aa: CASSPTSGGYGYTF

abundance: NA
d_gene: NA
v_gene: TRBV6-5
j_gene: TRBJ1-5
CDR3nt: TGTGCCAGGTCAAATCAGCCCCAGCATTTT
CDR3aa: CARSNQPQHF

abundance: NA
d_gene: TRBD1
v_gene: TRBV11-2
j_gene: TRBJ1-1
CDR3nt: TGTGCCAGCAGCCCCCGTGGACAGGGAAACACTGAAGCTTTCTTT
CDR3aa: CASSPRGQGNTEAFF

abundance: NA
d_gene: TRBD1
v_gene: TRBV11-2
j_gene: TRBJ1-2
CDR3nt: TGTGCCAGCAGCCACGGGACAGGGAATGGCTACACCTTC
CDR3aa: CASSHGTGNGYTF

abundance: NA
d_gene: TRBD1
v_gene: TRBV5-5
j_gene: TRBJ1-2
CDR3nt: TGTGCCAGCAGCTTGGAGTACGGGACAGGGTACTATGGCTACACCTTC
CDR3aa: CASSLEYGTGYYGYTF

abundance: NA
d_gene: NA
v_gene: TRBV30
j_gene: TRBJ1-1
CDR3nt: TGTGCCTGGAGTGTATGGGACACTGAAGCTTTCTTT
CDR3aa: CAWSVWDTEAFF

abundance: NA
d_gene: TRBD1
v_gene: TRBV6-5
j_gene: TRBJ1-2
CDR3nt: TGTGCCAGCAGAAGAGGACAGGGGACAAGTGGCTACACCTTC
CDR3aa: CASRRGQGTSGYTF

abundance: NA
d_gene: NA
v_gene: TRBV7-2
j_gene: TRBJ2-7
CDR3nt: TGTGCCAGCAGCCCCTCCTACGAGCAGTACTTC
CDR3aa: CASSPSYEQYF

abundance: NA
d_gene: NA
v_gene: TRBV20-1
j_gene: TRBJ2-7
CDR3nt: TGCAGTGCTAGTAGCGCCGAGCAGTACTTC
CDR3aa: CSASSAEQYF

abundance: NA
d_gene: NA
v_gene: TRBV7-6
j_gene: TRBJ1-6
CDR3nt: TGTGCCAGCAGCTCGCTTTCAGGATATTATTATTCACCCCTCCACTTT
CDR3aa: CASSSLSGYYYSPLHF

abundance: NA
d_gene: NA
v_gene: TRBV5-6
j_gene: TRBJ1-5
CDR3nt: TGTGCCAGCTCACAGGAGAGCTATAGCAATCAGCCCCAGCATTTT
CDR3aa: CASSQESYSNQPQHF

abundance: once
d_gene: NA
v_gene: TRBV7-9
j_gene: TRBJ1-5
CDR3nt: TGTGCCAGCAGCGCACTTACAGGGAACAATCAGCCCCAGCATTTT
CDR3aa: CASSALTGNNQPQHF

abundance: NA
d_gene: NA
v_gene: TRBV19
j_gene: TRBJ2-5
CDR3nt: TGTGCCAGTAGTCCTAAGTGGGGTTGGGAGACCCAGTACTTC
CDR3aa: CASSPKWGWETQYF

abundance: NA
d_gene: TRBD1
v_gene: TRBV7-9
j_gene: TRBJ2-5
CDR3nt: TGTGCCAGCAGCTTAGGGGACAGGGGGATAGAGACCCAGTACTTC
CDR3aa: CASSLGDRGIETQYF

abundance: NA
d_gene: NA
v_gene: TRBV15
j_gene: TRBJ2-7
CDR3nt: TGTGCCACCAGCAGAGAACAGTCCTACGAGCAGTACTTC
CDR3aa: CATSREQSYEQYF